This T cell receptor beta chain was identified in a study of OX40 agonist ivuxolimab in advanced cancers. For context, the study as a whole: Ivuxolimab, which targeted the costimulatory receptor OX40 (CD134), was an agonistic, fully human IgG2 monoclonal antibody. Intravenous ivuxolimab was administered to patients every 2 weeks at six dose levels: 0.01, 0.1, 0.3, 1.5, 3 and 10 mg/kg. Of the approximately 50 patients in dose escalation, about 20 had hepatocellular carcinoma, some 15 had melanoma, 9 had renal cell carcinoma and 9 had head and neck cancer. In the dose-escalation cohort, around four fifths of patients were male, and the mean age was approximately 60 years, with a range of about 20 to 90. Prior anti-PD-1, anti-PD-L1 or anti-CTLA-4 therapy was permitted, and approximately 42% of dose-escalation patients had received checkpoint inhibitors. Partial responses occurred in three dose-escalation patients, of whom one had hepatocellular carcinoma and two had cutaneous melanoma. The purpose of peripheral TCRbeta sequencing was to test whether ivuxolimab changed TCR sequence diversity and led to clonal T-cell expansion. The monotherapy dose-escalation portion (N of about 50 patients) of the phase I ivuxolimab trial is reported in the paper. Broader findings and caveats from the paper: Low levels of normalized T-cell clonal expansion were also seen in some patients who did not respond. After ivuxolimab, more expanded clones were found on average in CD8+ T cells than in CD4+ T cells. At doses of 0.1 to 3.0 mg/kg, clonal expansion of both CD4+ and CD8+ blood T cells was observed from baseline to week 6. Which antigens the clonally expanded peripheral T cells were specific for was not determined. Partial responders in the 0.1-3.0 mg/kg groups had among the lowest normalized peripheral clonal expansion, especially among CD8+ T cells.

Comment on this clone: The antigen this receptor binds is unknown. Per-nucleotide qualities are absent, and no much larger clonotype sits a single base away.

The trial excluded patients who had a history of autoimmune disease or were on systemic immunosuppression. Peripheral blood for TCR sequencing was collected from all dose cohorts at baseline, on cycle 4 day 1, and on cycle 7 day 1. The samples were taken from a phase I, first-in-human, multicenter, open-label dose-escalation trial of ivuxolimab. The trial enrolled adults with locally advanced or metastatic head and neck squamous cell, hepatocellular, melanoma or renal cell carcinoma. CD4+ and CD8+ T cells were sorted separately from peripheral blood before TCR sequencing. For sequencing of the TCRbeta CDR3 region, genomic DNA was extracted from the sorted cells. TCRbeta CDR3 regions were sequenced using the immunoSEQ Assay. Imported from immuneACCESS, the table was reduced by TCRdb to in-frame sequences with V and J called. These copies leave out some clones; in studies compared against another copy, an unresolved V gene accounts for under half, and the cause of the remainder is not known. The sample contains fewer than 80,000 clones, 65% to 90% of them found a single time. The top ten constitute 0.65% to 0.9% of the sample.

This TCR derives from an adult with an advanced solid tumor such as melanoma, head and neck, liver or kidney cancer. The sample in question was CD4+ or CD8+ T cells sorted from blood, obtained in a trial of the OX40 agonist ivuxolimab.

Here the CDR3 is given as CASSLSVGGTNTGELFF. DNA sequence: TGCGCCAGCAGCTTGAGTGTAGGGGGCACGAACACCGGGGAGCTGTTTTTT. Recombination joined TRBV5-1 with TRBJ2-2; 7 of the junction bases match TRBD1. CDR1 and CDR2, per the germline V gene, are SGHRS and YFSETQ. The CDR3 runs 17 amino acids, cysteine and phenylalanine included. CDR3 DNA only is kept here, 51 bases in frame from base 1. V is cut back by 1 base and J by 0 bases, with 6 bases in the junction unmatched.